These 24 T cell receptor beta chains share one sample of origin, sequenced in a study of blood T cell repertoires in COVID-19. The method was immunoSEQ multiplex PCR; TCRdb's version includes in-frame clones alone and lacks a portion of them. The profile shows 45,000 to 70,000 clones, around 93% of them singletons. Sequenced sample: peripheral blood. These receptors all stem from a woman aged 55 to 70 with active or convalescent COVID-19.

This clone was counted once. The chain links TRBV7-3 to TRBJ2-1; 8 bases agree with TRBD2. V gave up 8 bases and J gave up 9 bases; unmatched junction bases: 12. The CDR3 extends over 14 amino acids. Germline-derived CDR1 and CDR2 are SGHTA and FQGTGA. The chain's CDR3 is CASRSGSGVGEQFF. CDR3 DNA sequence: TGTGCCAGCCGGAGCGGGAGCGGGGTAGGTGAGCAGTTCTTC.

The table lists this clone with a few counts. The V and J genes are TRBV28 and TRBJ1-1; D uncertain. The germline CDR1 and CDR2 sequences are MDHEN and SYDVKM. Trimming pared 11 bases from V and 8 bases from J, leaving 24 bases between. The CDR3 runs 14 residues. This CDR3 reads CAASKFSGVPEAFF. CDR3 DNA: TGTGCCGCCTCGAAATTCTCCGGGGTACCCGAAGCTTTCTTT.

The V call is TRBV15, the J call TRBJ1-2; possibly TRBD1 for D (6 bases). Per germline, CDR1 LNHNV and CDR2 YYDKDF (reference sequence). Trimming stripped 3 bases from V and 7 bases from J, with 15 bases between. The CDR3 totals 14 residues. The CDR3 reads CATSREGGPSGYTF. CDR3 DNA sequence: TGTGCCACCAGCAGGGAAGGGGGTCCCAGTGGCTACACCTTC.

This clone was detected only once. The chain links TRBV29-1 to TRBJ1-2; a possible D gene is TRBD1 (6 bases). Trimming took off 7 bases at V and 2 bases at J, with 11 bases between the two ends. This CDR3 has 12 residues. CDR1 is SQVTM, CDR2 ANQGSEA, per germline. This CDR3 reads CSGTTGNYGYTF. CDR3 DNA sequence: TGCAGCGGTACTACAGGGAACTATGGCTACACCTTC.

This chain links TRBV7-2 with TRBJ1-6, with TRBD1 identical over 7 bases. The germline V gene has CDR1 SGHTA and CDR2 FQGNSA. The CDR3 length is 15 residues. V shed 0 bases and J 12 bases; nucleotides not matched to a gene: 8. The CDR3 loop is CASSLAGDRERPLHF. CDR3 sequence (DNA): TGTGCCAGCAGCTTAGCCGGGGACAGAGAGAGACCCCTCCACTTT.

The chain recombines TRBV10-2 with TRBJ2-5; 7 bases are shared with TRBD2. Per the germline V gene, CDR1 is WSHSY and CDR2 is SAAADI. The CDR3 extends over 14 amino acids. After removal of 8 bases from V and 6 bases from J, the junction contained 12 bases not matched to a gene. CDR3 in amino acids: CASGGGRKQKTQYF. The DNA for the CDR3 is TGCGCCAGCGGGGGGGGTCGGAAGCAGAAGACCCAGTACTTC.

The V and J genes are TRBV27 and TRBJ2-3, with a possible D match to TRBD2 (5 bases). From germline, CDR1 is MNHEY and CDR2 SMNVEV (reference sequence). Trimming cost V 6 bases and J 1 base, with 8 bases left between them. This CDR3 is 13 amino acids long. The chain's CDR3 is CASSLRGTDTQYF. The CDR3 bases are TGTGCCAGCAGCCTGAGGGGCACAGATACGCAGTATTTT.

The CDR3 DNA is TGTGCCAGCAGTTACTCGATCGCGGGAGGCTACGAGCAGTACTTC. Encoded protein: CASSYSIAGGYEQYF. The chain joins TRBV6-5 to TRBJ2-7, with 8 bases that match TRBD2. In germline, CDR1 is MNHEY, CDR2 SVGAGI. V was pared by 0 bases and J by 3 bases, with 4 bases of the junction left unmatched. The CDR3 runs to 15 residues.

This chain connects TRBV10-3 to TRBJ1-5; no reliable D call. This CDR3 is 17 amino acids long. V gave up 2 bases and J gave up 0 bases, with 14 bases separating them. Germline V gene sequence: CDR1 ENHRY, CDR2 SYGVKD. The CDR3 protein is CAISEEGSLYSNQPQHF. In DNA form, the CDR3 reads TGTGCCATCAGTGAGGAAGGGAGCCTTTATAGCAATCAGCCCCAGCATTTT.

The V gene is TRBV29-1, the J gene TRBJ1-3; 10 bases map to TRBD1. The CDR3 is 15 residues long. V trimming: 4 bases; J trimming: 2 bases; junction bases outside the gene matches: 5. CDR1 is SQVTM, CDR2 ANQGSEA, per germline. The CDR3 spells CSVGGTGDPGNTIYF. CDR3 nucleotide sequence: TGCAGCGTTGGAGGGACAGGGGATCCTGGAAACACCATATATTTT.

The rearrangement links TRBV5-1 to TRBJ2-7; 9 bases line up with TRBD2. Looked up from germline, CDR1 is SGHRS and CDR2 is YFSETQ. V trimming: 4 bases; J trimming: 1 base; junction bases outside the gene matches: 6. This CDR3 has 15 residues. CDR3 in DNA: TGCGCCAGCAGCCTGACTAGCGGCCGATCCTACGAGCAGTACTTC. Translated: CASSLTSGRSYEQYF.

The rearrangement uses TRBV5-4 and TRBJ2-6; D is unclear. Germline values: CDR1 SGHNT, CDR2 YYREEE (reference sequence). The CDR3 is 16 residues long. The V end lost 0 bases, the J end lost 3 bases, and 10 bases lay between the germline ends. CDR3 nucleotides: TGTGCCAGCAGCTTGGGTCAGTCTGGTGGGGCCAACGTCCTGACTTTC. As protein: CASSLGQSGGANVLTF.

The gene calls are TRBV23-1 and TRBJ2-7, with 10 bases lining up with TRBD1. TRBV23-1 is an open reading frame, and its role is uncertain. Trimming at V came to 3 bases and at J to 6 bases, leaving 17 bases not matched to a gene. The CDR3 covers 18 residues. The CDR3 protein is CASSHRQGANSLVTEQYF. CDR3 coding DNA: TGCGCCAGCAGTCACCGACAGGGGGCGAATTCCTTGGTGACCGAGCAGTACTTC.

The chain has TRBV3-1 (or the pseudogene TRBV3-2) and TRBJ2-1, with 11 bases fitting TRBD2. Germline assignment: CDR1 LGHDT and CDR2 YNNKEL (reference sequence). V was pared by 4 bases and J by 0 bases, with 11 bases of the junction left unmatched. This CDR3 spans 19 amino acids. The CDR3 reads CASSLRLAGRTSSYNEQFF. CDR3 sequence (DNA): TGTGCCAGCAGCCTAAGACTAGCGGGGCGAACGAGCTCCTACAATGAGCAGTTCTTC.

J is TRBJ1-6 and V is TRBV27; the D gene is possibly TRBD1 (5 bases). CDR3 length equals 14 residues. V was clipped by 7 bases and J by 7 bases, with 14 bases between them. Germline lookup yields CDR1 MNHEY and CDR2 SMNVEV (reference sequence). The CDR3 here is CASTQGGRNSPLHF. In DNA form, the CDR3 reads TGTGCCAGCACGCAGGGAGGAAGGAATTCACCCCTCCACTTT.

The rearrangement uses TRBV19 and TRBJ1-1; no definite D call. CDR3 size: 14 residues. Germline V lookup: CDR1 LNHDA, CDR2 SQIVND (reference sequence). Trimming stripped 5 bases from V and 5 bases from J, with 15 bases between. The CDR3 is CASSRQALATEAFF. Written as DNA, the CDR3 is TGTGCCAGTAGTCGTCAGGCTTTGGCTACTGAAGCTTTCTTT.

CDR3 sequence (DNA): TGTGCCAGCAGCGTAGGGCAGGCCAATCAGCCCCAGCATTTT. It codes for CASSVGQANQPQHF. V and J are TRBV9 and TRBJ1-5; D remains unclear. The V and J ends lost 0 bases and 3 bases respectively, with 7 bases between them. The V gene's germline CDR1 is SGDLS and CDR2 YYNGEE. This CDR3 has 14 amino acids. Using reference TRBV9 and TRBJ1-5 for the parts outside the CDR3, the full variable domain is DSGVTQTPKHLITATGQRVTLRCSPRSGDLSVYWYQQSLDQGLQFLIQYYNGEERAKGNILERFSAQQFPDLHSELNLSSLELGDSALYFCASSVGQANQPQHFGDGTRLSIL.

V is TRBV5-4 and J is TRBJ1-2, with 8 bases lining up with TRBD1. V trimming: 4 bases; J trimming: 4 bases; junction bases outside the gene matches: 6. The germline CDR1 and CDR2 sequences are SGHNT and YYREEE (reference sequence). The CDR3 has 14 amino acids. CDR3 coding DNA: TGTGCCAGCAGCCTTCGACAGGGGAGCTATGGCTACACCTTC. It yields the protein CASSLRQGSYGYTF.

The CDR3 loop reads CASSQDRSKNTEAFF. Here the CDR3 DNA reads TGCGCCAGCAGCCAAGATCGGAGCAAAAACACTGAAGCTTTCTTT. This chain links TRBV4-3 with TRBJ1-1; D is unclear. The CDR3 loop spans 15 amino acids. V was clipped by 0 bases and J by 2 bases, with 10 bases between them. The V gene's germline CDR1 is LGHNA and CDR2 YSLEER.

This sequence joins TRBV5-1 and TRBJ2-1, with D unclear. Trimming took 1 base from V and 1 from J, leaving 9 bases between them. Germline values: CDR1 SGHRS, CDR2 YFSETQ. The CDR3 runs 15 residues. The CDR3 coding sequence is TGCGCCAGCAGCTTGAATCCCGGTTCCTACAATGAGCAGTTCTTC. Translating gives CASSLNPGSYNEQFF.

The chain couples TRBV5-1 to TRBJ1-2; the D is unclear. There are 14 residues in the CDR3. Trimming cost V 0 bases and J 7 bases, with 13 bases left between them. Germline-derived CDR1 and CDR2 are SGHRS and YFSETQ. The CDR3 DNA is TGCGCCAGCAGCTTGGCTGGCGGTGTGGGTGGCTACACCTTC. Translated: CASSLAGGVGGYTF.

This clone was seen only once. The DNA of the CDR3 is TGTGCCAGCAGCCCTGGACTAGTTGGTGAGACCCAGTACTTC. Translation: CASSPGLVGETQYF. The V and J genes are TRBV7-2 and TRBJ2-5, with TRBD2 matching 7 bases. The CDR3 runs to 14 residues. With V trimmed by 5 bases and J by 5 bases, 8 bases remained unmatched. Per germline, CDR1 SGHTA and CDR2 FQGNSA.

This clone is a singleton in its sample. The genes are TRBV3-1 (or the pseudogene TRBV3-2) and TRBJ1-1, with 7 bases matching TRBD1. The V and J ends lost 3 bases and 2 bases, in that order; junction bases with no gene match: 6. CDR3 length equals 15 residues. Germline values: CDR1 LGHDT, CDR2 YNNKEL (reference sequence). The CDR3 coding sequence is TGTGCCAGCAGCCAGATCCGGACAGGAAACACTGAAGCTTTCTTT. It yields the protein CASSQIRTGNTEAFF.

The rearrangement uses TRBV7-3 and TRBJ2-2, with 12 bases lining up with TRBD2. The J segment lost 5 bases and the V segment lost 6 bases, leaving 4 bases of the junction unmatched. This CDR3 is 15 amino acids long. Germline V gene lookup returns CDR1 SGHTA and CDR2 FQGTGA. Written as DNA, the CDR3 is TGTGCCAGCAGTCTAGCGGGAGGGAGGACCGGGGAGCTGTTTTTT. This sequence encodes CASSLAGGRTGELFF.